The 2 T cell receptor beta chains reported below all come from one sample, sequenced in a study of cytomegalovirus exposure and HLA in healthy donors. A multiplex PCR was run with 60 Vbeta primers and 13 Jbeta primers. Assay: immunoSEQ multiplex PCR; the TCRdb copy retains only in-frame clones and omits some. The data contain roughly 110,000 clones, under 70% of them singletons. Input material: PBMCs. These receptors all stem from a man aged 18-30 years in good health and CMV-seropositive.

The rearrangement links TRBV21-1 to TRBJ2-7; the D segment call TRBD1 is taken from the table without a DNA check. TRBV21-1 represents a pseudogene. The CDR3 consists of 13 residues. CDR3 region: CASSKGTNYEQYV. The CDR3 DNA sequence: TGTGCCAGCAGCAAAGGGACAAACTACGAGCAGTACGTC.

V gene TRBV19 combines with J gene TRBJ2-7, with D perhaps matching TRBD2 (7 bases). Germline CDR1 LNHDA, CDR2 SQIVND (reference sequence). The V and J ends lost 1 base and 4 bases respectively, with 14 bases between them. The length of the CDR3 is 15 residues. Written as DNA, the CDR3 is TGTGCCAGTAGTATAGGGGCGGGGGCAACATACGAGCAGTACGTC. Protein sequence: CASSIGAGATYEQYV.